Included here is one TCR beta chain sequence, with context. Antigen: not known. Some clones are missing from TCRdb's copy, which holds only in-frame ones; the method was immunoSEQ multiplex PCR. The table shows around 30,000 clones, with 90% to 95% occurring only once. This specimen belongs to a study of regulatory and conventional T cells in RAG deficiency. Findings and limits, study-wide: Treg unique TCR beta sequences were approximately 100-fold fewer in Omenn syndrome and CID/AS patients than controls. Shannon entropy fell and Simpson indices rose in RAG-deficient patients.

Genomic DNA came from blood conventional CD4+ T cells gated CD25-low CD127-high. V was trimmed by 6 bases and J by 3 bases, leaving 18 bases between them. The germline CDR1 and CDR2 sequences are MNHEY and SMNVEV (reference sequence). The CDR3 runs to 15 residues. A further study also used this sample, focusing on regulatory T cells. According to that study: The primer mix had 52 TRBV and 13 TRBJ primers.

The sequenced sample consisted of CD25- CD4+ T cells sorted from blood. The chain links TRBV27 to TRBJ2-7, with a weak D call TRBD2 (7 bases). This receptor was obtained from a human donor in good health. The CDR3 is CASSIGGRVNYEQYF. Here the CDR3 DNA reads TGTGCCAGCAGCATAGGGGGGAGGGTTAACTACGAGCAGTACTTC.